These 12 T cell receptor beta chains came from one sample sequenced in a study of cytomegalovirus exposure and HLA in healthy donors. The PCR had 60 Vbeta and 13 Jbeta primers. Repertoires were generated with immunoSEQ multiplex PCR, while TCRdb's copy carries only in-frame clones and drops some. Of 150,000 to 200,000 clones in the sample, roughly four fifths were seen once. Sequencing used PBMCs. These TCRs come from a girl aged 2-9 years in good health and CMV-seropositive.

The V gene is TRBV6-1, the J gene TRBJ2-1, with 11 bases fitting TRBD1. Looked up from germline, CDR1 is MNHNS and CDR2 is SASEGT. CDR3 length: 15 residues. V shed 2 bases, J shed 10 bases, and the junction held 7 bases outside the gene matches. The DNA of the CDR3 is TGTGCCAGCAGTGAAAGGACAGGGGGCGGGGTGGAGCAGTTCTTC. Amino acids: CASSERTGGGVEQFF.

This chain uses TRBV14 with TRBJ2-7; 7 nucleotides align to TRBD2. The CDR3 runs 14 residues. Looked up from germline, CDR1 is SGHDN and CDR2 is FVKESK. With V trimmed by 4 bases and J by 3 bases, 6 bases remained unmatched. The CDR3 loop reads CASSPGLVGYEQYF. In DNA, the CDR3 is TGTGCCAGCAGCCCCGGACTAGTCGGCTACGAGCAGTACTTC.

V and J are TRBV13 and TRBJ2-3; TRBD2 matches at 8 bases. CDR1 and CDR2 from the germline V gene are PRHDT and FYEKMQ (reference sequence). This CDR3 contains 15 residues. Losses at the gene ends were 0 bases for V and 4 bases for J; bases not matched to a gene: 3. The CDR3: CASSLGGAGADTQYF. The CDR3 nucleotides are TGTGCCAGCAGCTTAGGCGGAGCGGGGGCAGATACGCAGTATTTT. Full variable domain (missing parts from reference TRBV13 and TRBJ2-3): AAGVIQSPRHLIKEKRETATLKCYPIPRHDTVYWYQQGPGQDPQFLISFYEKMQSDKGSIPDRFSAQQFSDYHSELNMSSLELGDSALYFCASSLGGAGADTQYFGPGTRLTVL.

The chain recombines TRBV19 with TRBJ2-2; TRBD2 matches at 9 bases. CDR3 length: 14 residues. With V trimmed by 7 bases and J by 4 bases, 4 bases remained unmatched. The germline V gene encodes CDR1 LNHDA and CDR2 SQIVND (reference sequence). The DNA of the CDR3 is TGTGCCAGTAACCAGCGGGAGGTCACCGGGGAGCTGTTTTTT. Translated: CASNQREVTGELFF.

This clone was recorded once. V usage is TRBV18 and J usage is TRBJ1-1, with D uncertain. V was pared by 3 bases and J by 0 bases, with 14 bases between. The CDR3 contains 16 residues. Germline CDR1 reads KGHSH; CDR2 reads LQKENI. CDR3 nucleotide sequence: TGTGCCAGCTCACCCACGATCCGAGGCATGAACACTGAAGCTTTCTTT. This translates into CASSPTIRGMNTEAFF.

V and J are TRBV27 and TRBJ1-5, with TRBD1 matching over 7 bases. The J segment lost 0 bases and the V segment lost 1 base, leaving 3 bases of the junction unmatched. This CDR3 comprises 16 residues. CDR1 is MNHEY and CDR2 is SMNVEV in the germline V gene (reference sequence). The CDR3 region is CASSLLGTASNQPQHF. The CDR3 DNA follows: TGTGCCAGCAGTTTATTAGGGACAGCTAGCAATCAGCCCCAGCATTTT.

This clone was counted only a few times. V and J are TRBV6-5 and TRBJ1-5, with 10 bases lining up with TRBD1. V dropped 2 bases and J dropped 6; count of bases not matched to a gene: 4. The CDR3 runs 15 residues. Germline V lookup: CDR1 MNHEY, CDR2 SVGAGI. This CDR3 reads CASSYDGTGAQPQHF. CDR3 in DNA: TGTGCCAGCAGTTACGACGGGACAGGGGCTCAGCCCCAGCATTTT.

V usage is TRBV30 and J usage is TRBJ1-1; D gene ambiguous. The CDR3 loop spans 11 amino acids. CDR1 and CDR2 (germline): GTSNPN, SVGIG (reference sequence). V lost 1 base and J 4 bases, leaving 4 bases between the germline ends. The CDR3 is CAWSGSTEAFF. The CDR3 region has the DNA TGTGCCTGGAGTGGGAGCACTGAAGCTTTCTTT.

V and J are TRBV4-1 and TRBJ2-4, with 8 bases lining up with TRBD2. Germline values: CDR1 MGHRA, CDR2 YSYEKL. Losses at the gene ends were 4 bases for V and 6 bases for J; bases not matched to a gene: 11. The CDR3 length is 16 residues. CDR3 in amino acids: CASSPPEAGGTNIQYF. The CDR3 DNA sequence: TGCGCCAGCAGCCCCCCCGAGGCGGGAGGTACAAACATTCAGTACTTC.

The chain recombines TRBV13 with TRBJ2-5; D is undetermined. The CDR3 covers 13 residues. Germline V gene data show CDR1 as PRHDT and CDR2 as FYEKMQ (reference sequence). V was pared by 1 base and J by 0 bases, with 3 bases between. The CDR3 here is CASSLDNQETQYF. The CDR3 DNA reads TGTGCCAGCAGCTTAGACAACCAAGAGACCCAGTACTTC.

This chain uses TRBV5-6 with TRBJ2-5; D remains ambiguous. The CDR3 runs to 14 residues. Trimming left V 0 bases short and J 1 base short, with 7 bases between. Germline assignment: CDR1 SGHDT and CDR2 YYEEEE. Written as DNA, the CDR3 is TGTGCCAGCAGCTTGGCCCCGGGCCAAGAGACCCAGTACTTC. Translated: CASSLAPGQETQYF. The full variable domain, with the rest looked up from reference TRBV5-6 and TRBJ2-5, is DAGVTQSPTHLIKTRGQQVTLRCSPKSGHDTVSWYQQALGQGPQFIFQYYEEEERQRGNFPDRFSGHQFPNYSSELNVNALLLGDSALYLCASSLAPGQETQYFGPGTRLLVL.

The CDR3 protein is CASSPQAGSSYEQYF. The DNA of the CDR3 is TGTGCCAGCAGTCCTCAAGCGGGAAGCTCCTACGAGCAGTACTTC. The rearrangement uses TRBV28 and TRBJ2-7; TRBD2 matches 7 bases. This CDR3 region has 15 residues. Per the germline V gene, CDR1 is MDHEN and CDR2 is SYDVKM. V lost 5 bases to trimming and J lost 0 bases; unmatched junction nucleotides: 7. The whole variable domain, filled in from reference TRBV28 and TRBJ2-7, reads DVKVTQSSRYLVKRTGEKVFLECVQDMDHENMFWYRQDPGLGLRLIYFSYDVKMKEKGDIPEGYSVSREKKERFSLILESASTNQTSMYLCASSPQAGSSYEQYFGPGTRLTVT.